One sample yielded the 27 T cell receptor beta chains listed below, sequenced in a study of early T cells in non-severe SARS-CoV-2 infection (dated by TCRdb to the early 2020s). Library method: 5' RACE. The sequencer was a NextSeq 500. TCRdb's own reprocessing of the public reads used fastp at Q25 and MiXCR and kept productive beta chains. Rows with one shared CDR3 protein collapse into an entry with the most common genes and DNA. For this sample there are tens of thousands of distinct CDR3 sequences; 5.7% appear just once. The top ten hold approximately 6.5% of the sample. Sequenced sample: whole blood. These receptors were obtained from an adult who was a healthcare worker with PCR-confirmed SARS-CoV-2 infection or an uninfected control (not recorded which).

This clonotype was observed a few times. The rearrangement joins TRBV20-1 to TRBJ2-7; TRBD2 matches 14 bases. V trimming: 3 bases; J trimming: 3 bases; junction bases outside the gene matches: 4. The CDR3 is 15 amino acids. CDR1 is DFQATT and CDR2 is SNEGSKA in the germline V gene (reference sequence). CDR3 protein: CSARRTSGRLYEQYF. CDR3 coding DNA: TGCAGTGCTAGGAGGACTAGCGGGAGGCTCTACGAGCAGTACTTC.

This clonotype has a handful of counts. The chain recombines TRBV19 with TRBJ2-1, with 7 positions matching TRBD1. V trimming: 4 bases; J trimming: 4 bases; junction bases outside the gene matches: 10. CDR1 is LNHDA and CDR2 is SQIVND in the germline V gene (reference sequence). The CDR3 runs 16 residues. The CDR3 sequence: CASSTPQGLPYNEQFF. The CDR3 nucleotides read TGTGCCAGTAGTACCCCACAGGGGCTACCTTACAATGAGCAGTTCTTC.

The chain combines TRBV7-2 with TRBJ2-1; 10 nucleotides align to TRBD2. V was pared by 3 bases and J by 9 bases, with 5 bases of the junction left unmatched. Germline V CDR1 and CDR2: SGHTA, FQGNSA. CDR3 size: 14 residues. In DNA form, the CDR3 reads TGTGCCAGCAGCTTCACTAGCGGGATGGGTGAGCAGTTCTTC. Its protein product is CASSFTSGMGEQFF.

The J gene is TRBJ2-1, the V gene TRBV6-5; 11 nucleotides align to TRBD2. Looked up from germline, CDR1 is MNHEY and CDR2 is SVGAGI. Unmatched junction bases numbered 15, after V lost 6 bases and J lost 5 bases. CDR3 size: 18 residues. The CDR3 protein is CASRGIAGGLLNDNEQFF. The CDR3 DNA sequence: TGTGCCAGCAGGGGAATAGCGGGAGGGCTCCTCAATGACAATGAGCAGTTCTTC.

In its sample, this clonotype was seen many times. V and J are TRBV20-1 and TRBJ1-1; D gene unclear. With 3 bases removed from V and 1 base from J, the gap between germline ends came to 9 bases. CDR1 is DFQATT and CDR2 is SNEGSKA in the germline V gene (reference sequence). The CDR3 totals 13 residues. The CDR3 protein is CSASSPGNTEAFF. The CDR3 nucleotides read TGCAGTGCTAGTTCTCCAGGGAACACTGAAGCTTTCTTT.

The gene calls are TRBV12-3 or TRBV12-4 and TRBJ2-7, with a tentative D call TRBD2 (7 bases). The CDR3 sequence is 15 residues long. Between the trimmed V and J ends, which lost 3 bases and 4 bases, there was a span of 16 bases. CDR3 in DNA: TGTGCCAGCAGTTTCGGGGCAGGGGAGGGTTACGAGCAGTACTTC. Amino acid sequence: CASSFGAGEGYEQYF.

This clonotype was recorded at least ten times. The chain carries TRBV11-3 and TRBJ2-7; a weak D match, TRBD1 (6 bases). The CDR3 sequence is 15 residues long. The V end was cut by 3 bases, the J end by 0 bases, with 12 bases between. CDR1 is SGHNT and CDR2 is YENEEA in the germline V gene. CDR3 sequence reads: CASSLGTGSSYEQYF. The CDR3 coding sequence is TGTGCCAGCAGCTTGGGAACAGGGAGCTCCTACGAGCAGTACTTC.

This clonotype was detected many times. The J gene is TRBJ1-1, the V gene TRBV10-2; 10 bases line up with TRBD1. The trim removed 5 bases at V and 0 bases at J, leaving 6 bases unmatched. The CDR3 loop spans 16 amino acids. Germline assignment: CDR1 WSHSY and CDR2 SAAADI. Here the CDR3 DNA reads TGCGCCAGCAGTACGGACAGGGGGTTCCTGAACACTGAAGCTTTCTTT. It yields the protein CASSTDRGFLNTEAFF.

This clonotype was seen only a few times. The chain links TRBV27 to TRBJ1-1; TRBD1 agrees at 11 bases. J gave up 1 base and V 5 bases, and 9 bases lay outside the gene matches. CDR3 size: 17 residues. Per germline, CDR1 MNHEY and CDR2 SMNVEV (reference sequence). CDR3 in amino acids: CASSSTWDRGTNTEAFF. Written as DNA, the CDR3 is TGTGCCAGCAGTAGCACATGGGACAGGGGGACGAACACTGAAGCTTTCTTT.

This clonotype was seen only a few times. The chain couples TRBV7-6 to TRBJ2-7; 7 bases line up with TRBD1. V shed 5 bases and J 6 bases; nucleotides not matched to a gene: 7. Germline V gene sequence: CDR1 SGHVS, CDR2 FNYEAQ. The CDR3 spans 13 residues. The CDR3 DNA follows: TGTGCCAGCAGCCGAGAGGGGGCAACCGAGCAGTACTTC. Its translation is CASSREGATEQYF.

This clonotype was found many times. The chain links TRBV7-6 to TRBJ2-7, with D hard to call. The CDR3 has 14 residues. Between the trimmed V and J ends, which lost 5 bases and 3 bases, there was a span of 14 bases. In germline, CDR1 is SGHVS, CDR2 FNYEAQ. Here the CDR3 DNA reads TGTGCCAGCAGCCCTCCTGGTAGGAACTACGAGCAGTACTTC. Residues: CASSPPGRNYEQYF.

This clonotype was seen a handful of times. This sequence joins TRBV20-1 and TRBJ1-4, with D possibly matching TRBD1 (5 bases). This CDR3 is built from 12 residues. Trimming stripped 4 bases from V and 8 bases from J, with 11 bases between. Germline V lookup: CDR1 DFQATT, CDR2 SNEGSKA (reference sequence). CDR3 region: CSATGSEEKLFF. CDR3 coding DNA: TGCAGTGCTACAGGGAGCGAGGAAAAACTGTTTTTT.

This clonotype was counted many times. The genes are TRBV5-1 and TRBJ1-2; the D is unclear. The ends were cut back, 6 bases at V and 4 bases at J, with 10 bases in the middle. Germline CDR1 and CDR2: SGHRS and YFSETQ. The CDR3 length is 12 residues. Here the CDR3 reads CASKGGIYGYTF. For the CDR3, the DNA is TGCGCCAGCAAGGGCGGAATCTATGGCTACACCTTC.

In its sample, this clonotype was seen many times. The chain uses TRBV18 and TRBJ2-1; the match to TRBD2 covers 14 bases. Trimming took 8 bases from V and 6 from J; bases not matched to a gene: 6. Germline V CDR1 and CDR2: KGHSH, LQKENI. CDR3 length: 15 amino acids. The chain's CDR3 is CASMGLAGAGNEQFF. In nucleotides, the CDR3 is TGTGCCAGCATGGGACTAGCGGGAGCAGGCAATGAGCAGTTCTTC.

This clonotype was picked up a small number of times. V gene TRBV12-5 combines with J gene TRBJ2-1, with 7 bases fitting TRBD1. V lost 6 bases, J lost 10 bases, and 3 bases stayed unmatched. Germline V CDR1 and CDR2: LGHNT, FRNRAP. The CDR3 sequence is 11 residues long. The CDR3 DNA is TGTGCTAGTGGGACAGGGATGGAGCAGTTCTTC. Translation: CASGTGMEQFF.

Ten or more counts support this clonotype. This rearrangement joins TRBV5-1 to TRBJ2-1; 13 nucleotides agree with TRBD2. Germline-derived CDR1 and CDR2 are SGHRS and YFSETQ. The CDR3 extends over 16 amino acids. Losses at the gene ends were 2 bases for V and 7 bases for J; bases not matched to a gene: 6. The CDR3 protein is CASSLPGLAGSNEQFF. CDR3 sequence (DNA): TGCGCCAGCAGCTTACCGGGACTAGCGGGATCTAATGAGCAGTTCTTC.

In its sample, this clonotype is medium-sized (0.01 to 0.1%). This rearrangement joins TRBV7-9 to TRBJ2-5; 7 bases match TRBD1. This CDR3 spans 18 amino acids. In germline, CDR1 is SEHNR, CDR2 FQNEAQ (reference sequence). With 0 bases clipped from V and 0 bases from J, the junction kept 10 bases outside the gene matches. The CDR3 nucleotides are TGTGCCAGCAGCTTAGCGGATAGTAGGGGGCCGTACCAAGAGACCCAGTACTTC. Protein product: CASSLADSRGPYQETQYF.

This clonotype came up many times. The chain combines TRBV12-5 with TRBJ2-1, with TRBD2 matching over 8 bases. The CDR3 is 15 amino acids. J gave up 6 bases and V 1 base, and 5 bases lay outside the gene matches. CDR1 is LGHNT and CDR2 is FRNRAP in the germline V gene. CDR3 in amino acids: CASGLALAEGNEQFF. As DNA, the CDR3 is TGTGCTAGTGGTTTGGCACTAGCGGAAGGCAATGAGCAGTTCTTC.

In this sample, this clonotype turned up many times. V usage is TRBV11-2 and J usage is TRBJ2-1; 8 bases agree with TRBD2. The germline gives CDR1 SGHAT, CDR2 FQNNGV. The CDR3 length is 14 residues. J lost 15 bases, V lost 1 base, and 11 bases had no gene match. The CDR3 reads CASSLGTSGPPPFF. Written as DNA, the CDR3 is TGTGCCAGCAGCTTAGGAACTAGCGGACCCCCCCCGTTCTTC.

CDR3 residues: CASSRDRVSTDTQYF. Here the CDR3 DNA reads TGTGCCAGCAGCCGGGACAGAGTAAGCACAGATACGCAGTATTTT. V gene TRBV7-2 combines with J gene TRBJ2-3; 7 positions agree with TRBD1. From germline, CDR1 is SGHTA and CDR2 FQGNSA. This CDR3 region has 15 residues. The V and J ends lost 5 bases and 0 bases, in that order; junction bases with no gene match: 5.

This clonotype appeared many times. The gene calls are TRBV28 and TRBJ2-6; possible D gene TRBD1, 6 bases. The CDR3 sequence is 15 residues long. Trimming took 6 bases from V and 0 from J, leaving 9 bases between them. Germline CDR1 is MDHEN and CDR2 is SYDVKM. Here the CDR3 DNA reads TGTGCCAGCAGGAGAGGGGGCTCTGGGGCCAACGTCCTGACTTTC. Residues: CASRRGGSGANVLTF.

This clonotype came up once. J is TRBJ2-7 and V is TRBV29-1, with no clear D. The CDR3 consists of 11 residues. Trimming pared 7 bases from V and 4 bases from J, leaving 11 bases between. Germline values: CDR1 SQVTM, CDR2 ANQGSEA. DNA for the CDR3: TGCAGCGCCGCCGCAGCGTACGAGCAGTACTTC. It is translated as CSAAAAYEQYF.

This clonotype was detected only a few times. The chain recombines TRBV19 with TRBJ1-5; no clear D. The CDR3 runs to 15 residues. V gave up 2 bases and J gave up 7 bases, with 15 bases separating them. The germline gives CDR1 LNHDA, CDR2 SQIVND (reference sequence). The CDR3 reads CASSITGPLRQPQHF. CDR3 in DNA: TGTGCCAGTAGTATAACTGGACCCCTACGACAGCCCCAGCATTTT.

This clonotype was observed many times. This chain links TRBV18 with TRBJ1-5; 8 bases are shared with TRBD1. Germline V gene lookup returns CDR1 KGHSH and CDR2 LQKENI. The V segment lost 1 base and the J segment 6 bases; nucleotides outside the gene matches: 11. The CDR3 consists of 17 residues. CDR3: CASSPLHFGQGGQPQHF. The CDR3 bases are TGTGCCAGCTCACCACTACACTTTGGACAGGGAGGTCAGCCCCAGCATTTT.

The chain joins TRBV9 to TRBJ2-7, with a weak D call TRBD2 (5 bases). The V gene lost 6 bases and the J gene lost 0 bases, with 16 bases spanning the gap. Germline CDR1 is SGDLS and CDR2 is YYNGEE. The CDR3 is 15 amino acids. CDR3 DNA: TGTGCCAGCACCATAGGGAGACCTCACTCCTACGAGCAGTACTTC. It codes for CASTIGRPHSYEQYF.

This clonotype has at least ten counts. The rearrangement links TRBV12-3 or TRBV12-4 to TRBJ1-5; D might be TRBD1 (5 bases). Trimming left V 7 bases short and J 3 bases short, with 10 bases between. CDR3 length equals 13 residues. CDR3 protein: CASNWDFNQPQHF. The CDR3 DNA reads TGTGCCAGCAACTGGGACTTCAATCAGCCCCAGCATTTT.

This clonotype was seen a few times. CDR3 residues: CASSYRSGGDTDTQYF. CDR3 DNA: TGTGCCAGCAGTTACCGGTCCGGGGGTGACACAGATACGCAGTATTTT. V gene TRBV6-6 combines with J gene TRBJ2-3, with D maybe TRBD2 (6 bases). Germline V gene sequence: CDR1 MNHNY, CDR2 SVGAGI (reference sequence). The CDR3 has 16 residues. V dropped 2 bases and J dropped 2 bases, with 14 bases sitting between them.